Listed below are T cell receptor beta chains from one sample, sequenced in a study of blood T cells in healthy people across ages. TCRdb used MiXCR to reprocess the 5' RACE reads, holding one entry per CDR3 protein. The data show almost 1 million distinct CDR3 sequences, roughly 47% seen once. The sample was blood. The receptors were sampled from a woman aged 60 to 75 in good health. CDR3s include the opening cysteine and the closing phenylalanine or tryptophan. The D gene is left open where the match is weak. Expanded clones get a size class; other rows say once, few or many, or leave the size out.

v_call	j_call	d_call	clone_size	cdr3_nt	cdr3_aa
TRBV10-3	TRBJ2-7	TRBD2	.	TGTGCCATCAGTGACCCTGCACTAGCGGATAACTCCTACGAGCAGTACTTC	CAISDPALADNSYEQYF
TRBV6-2/TRBV6-3	TRBJ2-7	.	.	TGTGCCAGCTGCCCCAGGGGCCCCTCAGACAATGAGCAGTACTTC	CASCPRGPSDNEQYF
TRBV28	TRBJ1-5	TRBD1	.	TGTGCCAGCAGTCCGCCCTCAGGGGGTAATCAGCCCCAGCATTTT	CASSPPSGGNQPQHF
TRBV20-1	TRBJ2-1	.	.	TGCAGTGCTAGTATGCAGCGGAAGAGCAATGAGCAGTTCTTC	CSASMQRKSNEQFF
TRBV10-3	TRBJ2-1	TRBD1	few	TGTGCCATAGCCCCCACAGGGGGCGGCTACAATGAGCAGTTCTTC	CAIAPTGGGYNEQFF
TRBV27	TRBJ1-1	.	.	TGTGCCAGCAAGCCGCGGGGGGCGTTGGACACTGAAGCTTTCTTT	CASKPRGALDTEAFF
TRBV2	TRBJ2-5	.	few	TGTGCCAGCAGTGAAAATCGGGTCGGCAGAGAGACCCAGTACTTC	CASSENRVGRETQYF
TRBV28	TRBJ2-5	.	few	TGTGCCAGCAGTTTACAGGGATATGAGACCCAGTACTTC	CASSLQGYETQYF
TRBV28	TRBJ2-5	TRBD2	.	TGTGCCAGCAGCTATCTAGCGGAGGAAGAGACCCAGTACTTC	CASSYLAEEETQYF
TRBV3-1	TRBJ2-3	TRBD2	.	TGTGCCAGCAGCCAAGCTCAGCGGGGTTACACAGATACGCAGTATTTT	CASSQAQRGYTDTQYF
TRBV7-2	TRBJ2-2	TRBD2	once	TGTGCCAGCAGCTCCACTAGCGGTTCAAACACCGGGGAGCTGTTTTTT	CASSSTSGSNTGELFF
TRBV7-2	TRBJ2-5	.	.	TGTGCCAGCAGCTCAGTAACGGGGGTCCAAGAGACCCAGTACTTC	CASSSVTGVQETQYF
TRBV7-9	TRBJ2-5	.	.	TGTGCCAGCAGCCCCTGGGAACCAAACAACAATGAGCAGTACTTC	CASSPWEPNNNEQYF
TRBV5-1	TRBJ2-3	.	few	TGCGCCAGCAGCGGGGACAACCGCTTTCGCACAGATACGCAGTATTTT	CASSGDNRFRTDTQYF
TRBV18	TRBJ2-5	TRBD1	.	TGTGCCAGCTCACGACAACAGGGGGAGCCCGAGACCCAGTACTTC	CASSRQQGEPETQYF
TRBV6-5	TRBJ2-7	.	few	TGTGCCAGCAGTTACCAGGTGTCCTACGAGCAGTACTTC	CASSYQVSYEQYF
TRBV21-1	TRBJ2-7	.	.	TGTGCCAGCAGATGGGGAGGAAGGGGGCAAGGCTCCTACGAGCAGTACTTC	CASRWGGRGQGSYEQYF
TRBV29-1	TRBJ2-5	.	.	TGCAGCGTGCGCCGAAGACGAGCGCCTCAAGAGACCCAGTACTTC	CSVRRRRAPQETQYF
TRBV7-9	TRBJ2-3	TRBD1	.	TGTGCCAGCAGCCCACCGGGGACAGGTGGCACAGATACGCAGTATTTT	CASSPPGTGGTDTQYF
TRBV7-9	TRBJ1-2	TRBD1	.	TGTGTCAGCAGCCCGGAAGGGGACAGATCCTATGGCTACACCTTC	CVSSPEGDRSYGYTF
TRBV6-2/TRBV6-3	TRBJ1-2	TRBD1	.	TGTGCCAGCGGGACAGGGGGCGCGAGAATCTATGGCTACACCTTC	CASGTGGARIYGYTF
TRBV2	TRBJ2-4	.	.	TGTGCCAGCAGTCTCTACAGGGTCTGGTACTTC	CASSLYRVWYF
TRBV25-1	TRBJ2-7	.	few	TGTGCCAGCAGTCCCCACGGTCAGTCCTACGAGCAGTACTTC	CASSPHGQSYEQYF
TRBV4-2	TRBJ2-1	.	.	TGTGCCAGCAGCCAAGTACGGGGGCGGGACTCCTACAATGAGCAGTTCTTC	CASSQVRGRDSYNEQFF
TRBV11-2	TRBJ2-1	.	.	TGTGCCAGCAGCTCCCTAGGGGGTACACGATACAATGAGCAGTTCTTC	CASSSLGGTRYNEQFF
TRBV9	TRBJ1-2	.	few	TGTGCCAGCAGCCCTGAGGACAGCTTCTGGGATGGCTACACCTTC	CASSPEDSFWDGYTF
TRBV29-1	TRBJ1-1	.	.	TGCAGCGTCACGATTTCTGAAGCTTTCTTT	CSVTISEAFF
TRBV28	TRBJ2-7	.	.	TGTGCCAGCACTCAACTTAGTTTGTTCTACGAGCAGTACTTC	CASTQLSLFYEQYF
TRBV18	TRBJ1-2	.	.	TGTGCCAGCTCACCGGCCACAGGGCACGGCTACACCTTC	CASSPATGHGYTF
TRBV28	TRBJ1-3	.	.	TGTGCCAGCAGTTTATTCATGACGGGAAACACCATATATTTT	CASSLFMTGNTIYF
TRBV3-1	TRBJ2-1	TRBD2	.	TGTGCCAGCAGCCCCGGGACTACCCACAATGAGCAGTTCTTC	CASSPGTTHNEQFF
TRBV28	TRBJ2-3	.	.	TGTGCCAGCAGTTCCCCAGGAGCGGCTAACACAGATACGCAGTATTTT	CASSSPGAANTDTQYF
TRBV7-6	TRBJ2-6	TRBD1	.	TGTGCCAGCAGCCCGTCCACGGACAGGGTACGCTCTGGGGCCAACGTCCTGACTTTC	CASSPSTDRVRSGANVLTF
TRBV4-1	TRBJ2-1	TRBD1	.	TGCGCCAGCAGCCAAGGATCAGTACAGGGGGCTTGGAGAAATGAGCAGTTCTTC	CASSQGSVQGAWRNEQFF
TRBV25-1	TRBJ2-5	.	.	TGTGCCAGCAGCGGGCTCCTCAGGGAGACCCAGTACTTC	CASSGLLRETQYF
TRBV9	TRBJ2-1	TRBD2	.	TGTGCCAGCAGCTCTAGCGGGAGGGCCTCTGCTGAGCAGTTCTTC	CASSSSGRASAEQFF
TRBV20-1	TRBJ2-7	TRBD2	many	TGCAGTGCTGAAAAAGCCGGGACTATCCCCTACGAGCAGTACTTC	CSAEKAGTIPYEQYF
TRBV5-1	TRBJ2-7	.	once	TGCGCCAGCAGCCGCCAAGATGGGGCCTACGAGCAGTACTTC	CASSRQDGAYEQYF
TRBV12-3/TRBV12-4	TRBJ2-4	.	many	TGTGCCAGCAGCTCAGGTGTAGCCAAAAACATTCAGTACTTC	CASSSGVAKNIQYF
TRBV27	TRBJ2-3	TRBD2	few	TGTGCCAGCAGCCTACTAGCGGGAGGTTTAGATACGCAGTATTTT	CASSLLAGGLDTQYF
TRBV28	TRBJ2-3	.	.	TGTGCCAGCAGTTCAAGCGGTTCCCACACAGATACGCAGTATTTT	CASSSSGSHTDTQYF